One T cell receptor beta chain is described in this entry. Its antigen is as yet unknown. This sample is part of a study of shared clonotypes between healthy human individuals. Study-level findings and limits: Sorted-subset sequencing was shown by rarefaction to be incomplete despite large depth.

Profiling relied on immunoSEQ multiplex PCR, and the TCRdb table lists in-frame clones only, not all of them. Of 2.3 million or so clones in the sample, more than 85% were seen once. The CDR3 is made up of 13 amino acids. Germline loops: CDR1 LGHNA, CDR2 YSLEER. The V end lost 0 bases, the J end lost 7 bases, and 9 bases lay between the germline ends. The source of this sequence is a man aged 18-30 years in good health. Some clones in this sample may be carry-over from other donors' samples. The rearrangement uses TRBV4-3 and TRBJ2-5; unclear D gene. The sequencing input was naive CD4+ T cells from PBMCs. Stated subset: CD45RA+ positively selected. CDR3 in DNA: TGCGCCAGCAGCCAAGAGGTGATTGCGACCCAGTACTTC. It yields the protein CASSQEVIATQYF.